A single sample is the source of the 9 T cell receptor beta chains below, sequenced in a study of blood T cells in healthy people across ages. Using a J-beta primer mix together with a sample-barcoded 5' primer, a second PCR was run for roughly 6 to 11 cycles. Each CDR3 protein is one row after TCRdb ran MiXCR on the 5' RACE reads. This table holds more than 650,000 distinct CDR3 sequences, 40% to 65% found once. The source material was blood. These receptors originate from an older man in good health.

This clonotype was observed a single time. The rearrangement links TRBV12-3 or TRBV12-4 to TRBJ2-1, with D uncertain. The length of the CDR3 is 16 residues. V was clipped by 5 bases and J by 2 bases, with 16 bases between them. In DNA form, the CDR3 reads TGTGCCAGCAGTCTTCTAATGACTTCAACCTACAATGAGCAGTTCTTC. Translating gives CASSLLMTSTYNEQFF.

The chain has TRBV5-1 and TRBJ2-5; 9 bases match TRBD2. The closer fit of TRBJ2-7 to the DNA end suggests the J call may be wrong. Germline-derived CDR1 and CDR2 are SGHRS and YFSETQ. The CDR3 loop spans 15 amino acids. The CDR3 is CASSLALREGYEQYF. The CDR3, as DNA: TGCGCCAGCAGCTTGGCCTTGCGGGAGGGCTACGAGCAGTACTTC.

The V call is TRBV10-3, the J call TRBJ2-1; 10 bases map to TRBD2. V lost 0 bases, J lost 5 bases, and 4 bases stayed unmatched. CDR3 length equals 16 residues. Germline-derived CDR1 and CDR2 are ENHRY and SYGVKD. In DNA form, the CDR3 reads TGTGCCATCAGTGAGTCGACAAGCGGGAGGGACAATGAGCAGTTCTTC. This gives the protein CAISESTSGRDNEQFF.

The rearrangement links TRBV2 to TRBJ2-5; D not certain. CDR3 size: 12 residues. Germline values: CDR1 SNHLY, CDR2 FYNNEI. Trimming stripped 7 bases from V and 11 bases from J, with 17 bases between. CDR3 region: CASTLRPLRQYF. CDR3 coding DNA: TGTGCCAGCACCCTCCGCCCCCTGCGGCAGTACTTC.

This clonotype appeared once. This CDR3 is CSASDRVSRPLHF. The CDR3 DNA reads as TGCAGTGCCTCGGACAGGGTGTCTAGGCCCCTCCACTTT. The rearrangement uses TRBV20-1 and TRBJ1-6; 8 nucleotides line up with TRBD1. Germline CDR1 reads DFQATT; CDR2 reads SNEGSKA (reference sequence). The CDR3 contains 13 residues. V shed 6 bases and J 13 bases; nucleotides not matched to a gene: 11.

This clonotype was detected a few times. The chain links TRBV6-5 to TRBJ2-7, with 11 bases identical to TRBD2. The CDR3 is 16 residues long. Germline assignment: CDR1 MNHEY and CDR2 SVGAGI. V gave up 6 bases and J gave up 2 bases; unmatched junction bases: 9. CDR3 in DNA: TGTGCCAGCAGAGTAAAGACTAGCGGGAATACCTACGAGCAGTACTTC. Translation gives CASRVKTSGNTYEQYF.

This clonotype was detected a few times. This chain joins TRBV5-1 and TRBJ2-5, with D possibly being TRBD1 (5 bases). Germline CDR1 reads SGHRS; CDR2 reads YFSETQ. V lost 4 bases and J 11 bases, leaving 21 bases between the germline ends. CDR3 length: 14 amino acids. The CDR3 DNA follows: TGCGCCAGCAGCCAATCGCTCGACAGCACCGGGCAGTACTTC. It translates to CASSQSLDSTGQYF.

The genes are TRBV29-1 and TRBJ2-1, with 10 bases lining up with TRBD1. V gave up 6 bases and J gave up 1 base; unmatched junction bases: 12. The V gene's germline CDR1 is SQVTM and CDR2 ANQGSEA. This CDR3 has 17 amino acids. CDR3 in DNA: TGCAGCGTAAAAGGGGGACAGGGGCGGGTTTCCTACAATGAGCAGTTCTTC. Amino acids: CSVKGGQGRVSYNEQFF.

V is TRBV10-3 and J is TRBJ1-1; TRBD1 aligns across 9 bases. V shed 6 bases and J 5 bases; nucleotides not matched to a gene: 4. The germline CDR1 and CDR2 sequences are ENHRY and SYGVKD. The CDR3 spans 13 residues. CDR3 coding DNA: TGTGCCATCAGGAGACAGGGGGGAACTGAAGCTTTCTTT. This encodes CAIRRQGGTEAFF.